Below, one T cell receptor beta chain is given with its context. What it recognizes is unknown. The data derive from a study of CD8+ T cells in alopecia areata. Study information: Severity of treated patients was scored by affected scalp percentage. Study results and caveats: Possibly because of HLA-related factors, TCR sharing was less clear across patients than in mice. Uncertain still, given a single nonresponder, is whether baseline CD8+ expansion links to response. Especially in alopecia totalis/universalis, lesional scalp showed greater clonality than normal scalp did.

Treatment: oral pan-JAK inhibitor, 5-10 mg twice daily. Reverse transcription of extracted RNA yielded cDNA, which provided the sequencing template. Sequenced by immunoSEQ multiplex PCR; TCRdb stores in-frame clones only, minus some. This sample has 200,000 to 250,000 clones, with around 65% found just once. The V gene end was trimmed by 5 bases and the J gene end by 6 bases; junction bases not matched to a gene: 9. This CDR3 contains 14 residues. Germline CDR1 and CDR2: SGHDN and FVKESK. The material was CD4+ T cells sorted from blood, obtained at week 44, from a patient treated with tofacitinib. The chain has TRBV14 and TRBJ2-7; 8 nucleotides align to TRBD2. The TCR sequence derives from a human donor with alopecia areata. CDR3 DNA: TGTGCCAGCAGCTGGGGACTAGGGACCTCCGAGCAGTACTTC. The encoded protein is CASSWGLGTSEQYF.